The clone carrying this T cell receptor (beta chain) was counted many times. Healthy control samples came from blood bank volunteers in Maryland, USA. 2 million PBMCs stored at -80 C were the source of the unsorted libraries. The entry originates in a study of neurological immune-mediated disorders. In each sequencing run, over 170 million TCR-beta sequences were generated from 15-18 subjects. TCRdb reprocessed the 5' RACE reads with MiXCR, giving one entry per CDR3 protein. The data hold tens of thousands of distinct CDR3 sequences, with roughly 18% observed a single time. The CDR3 is made up of 12 amino acids. Germline V gene data show CDR1 as SEHNR and CDR2 as FQNEAQ (reference sequence). V was trimmed by 5 bases and J by 5 bases, leaving 9 bases between them.

The chain combines TRBV7-9 with TRBJ2-5; D is uncertain. The source is a woman in her 40s in good health. The sample comprised PBMCs. The CDR3, as DNA: TGTGCCAGCAGCGAGATAGGGGAGACCCAGTACTTC. Residues: CASSEIGETQYF. Complete variable domain (other parts from reference TRBV7-9 and TRBJ2-5): DTGVSQNPRHKITKRGQNVTFRCDPISEHNRLYWYRQTLGQGPEFLTYFQNEAQLEKSRLLSDRFSAERPKGSFSTLEIQRTEQGDSAMYLCASSEIGETQYFGPGTRLLVL.